The 8 T cell receptor beta chains reported below all come from one sample, sequenced in a study of T cell responses to AZD1222 COVID-19 vaccine. Measured with immunoSEQ multiplex PCR; TCRdb has only the in-frame clones, and not every one. The sample gives roughly 120,000 clones, approximately 85% of which show up once; 1.5% to 2% is in the top ten. Here the sequenced sample was peripheral blood, taken on day 0 of AZD1222 vaccination. The source is an adult in good health.

This clone was detected a few times. The chain links TRBV19 to TRBJ2-3, with D perhaps matching TRBD2 (6 bases). V was clipped by 5 bases and J by 2 bases, with 11 bases between them. CDR1 is LNHDA and CDR2 is SQIVND in the germline V gene (reference sequence). The CDR3 has 14 amino acids. Here the CDR3 DNA reads TGTGCCAGTAGTCGGCGGGGCGACACAGATACGCAGTATTTT. This sequence encodes CASSRRGDTDTQYF.

This chain uses TRBV18 with TRBJ1-4; D ambiguous. V was shortened by 3 bases and J by 3 bases, with 8 bases between the two germline ends. Looked up from germline, CDR1 is KGHSH and CDR2 is LQKENI. CDR3 length equals 14 residues. CDR3 sequence reads: CASSPGLSNEKLFF. The CDR3 nucleotides are TGTGCCAGCTCACCGGGGTTATCTAATGAAAAACTGTTTTTT. Complete variable domain (other parts from reference TRBV18 and TRBJ1-4): NAGVMQNPRHLVRRRGQEARLRCSPMKGHSHVYWYRQLPEEGLKFMVYLQKENIIDESGMPKERFSAEFPKEGPSILRIQQVVRGDSAAYFCASSPGLSNEKLFFGSGTQLSVL.

V gene TRBV3-1 (or the pseudogene TRBV3-2) combines with J gene TRBJ1-5; 7 bases line up with TRBD1. The CDR3 runs 16 residues. Germline values: CDR1 LGHDT, CDR2 YNNKEL (reference sequence). V was clipped by 8 bases and J by 0 bases; unmatched bases: 10. DNA of the CDR3: TGTGCCAGCTCCAGGGGGGGCAGGGCTAGCAATCAGCCCCAGCATTTT. This gives the protein CASSRGGRASNQPQHF.

V gene TRBV6-1 combines with J gene TRBJ2-7; 8 positions match TRBD1. This CDR3 has 15 amino acids. The trim removed 1 base at V and 4 bases at J, leaving 6 bases unmatched. Germline loops: CDR1 MNHNS, CDR2 SASEGT. As DNA, the CDR3 is TGTGCCAGCAGTGAAGGCGGGACAGGAGGTTACGAGCAGTACTTC. Translation: CASSEGGTGGYEQYF.

V and J are TRBV7-3 and TRBJ2-5; maybe TRBD2 (6 bases). Germline CDR1 and CDR2: SGHTA and FQGTGA. V lost 5 bases to trimming and J lost 2 bases, with 18 bases between them. The CDR3 is 16 amino acids. Written as DNA, the CDR3 is TGTGCCAGCAGCCCCACCGTCTTTAGCGGTCAAGAGACCCAGTACTTC. Its translation: CASSPTVFSGQETQYF.

This chain links TRBV30 with TRBJ2-3; weak D call: TRBD2 (6 bases). V was clipped by 1 base and J by 5 bases, with 16 bases between them. Germline assignment: CDR1 GTSNPN and CDR2 SVGIG (reference sequence). This CDR3 has 15 amino acids. CDR3 in DNA: TGTGCCTGGAGTGGGCGGGCGGGAAGTAGAGATACGCAGTATTTT. Translated, it gives CAWSGRAGSRDTQYF.

This sequence joins TRBV30 and TRBJ2-3; 8 bases map to TRBD1. Per germline, CDR1 GTSNPN and CDR2 SVGIG (reference sequence). This CDR3 contains 15 residues. Germline trimming cut 1 base from V and 0 bases from J; bases unmatched to any gene: 3. CDR3 residues: CAWSGGTGSTDTQYF. The CDR3 DNA follows: TGTGCCTGGAGTGGGGGGACAGGTAGCACAGATACGCAGTATTTT.

V and J are TRBV25-1 and TRBJ2-1; TRBD2 matches at 12 bases. Germline lookup yields CDR1 MGHDK and CDR2 SYGVNS. The CDR3 length is 15 residues. J gave up 5 bases and V 3 bases, and 2 bases lay outside the gene matches. DNA of the CDR3: TGTGCCAGCAGTGATTGGACTAGCGGGAACAATGAGCAGTTCTTC. Amino acid sequence: CASSDWTSGNNEQFF.